These T cell receptor beta chains were read from a single sample in a study of T cell changes during pregnancy in multiple sclerosis. The data were produced by immunoSEQ multiplex PCR, yet TCRdb's version contains in-frame clones alone and is incomplete. Found here are about 40,000 clones, about 91% of them singletons; the top ten hold 7.5% to 10%. The sample here was CD8+ T cells from peripheral blood mononuclear cells, taken before pregnancy. All receptors derive from a female donor with multiple sclerosis, enrolled in a pregnancy study. Both conserved end residues are part of each CDR3. Each record gives: J gene, V gene, clone size, D gene, CDR3 protein, CDR3 DNA. A D gene is named only where the DNA matches it firmly. Not every row has a clone size; where given, it reads once, few, many or a size class.

>TRBJ2-7|TRBV28|-|TRBD1
CASSTGTAVHEQYF
TGTGCCAGCAGTACCGGGACAGCGGTCCACGAGCAGTACTTC
>TRBJ2-3|TRBV7-6|-|-
CASSPRGSGTETDTQYF
TGTGCCAGCAGCCCTCGGGGGAGTGGGACAGAAACAGATACGCAGTATTTT
>TRBJ2-3|TRBV27|-|TRBD2
CASSPVGLVGDTQYF
TGTGCCAGCAGTCCAGTCGGACTAGTAGGAGATACGCAGTATTTT
>TRBJ2-1|TRBV5-1|-|TRBD2
CASSLGASGSDEQFF
TGCGCCAGCAGCTTGGGAGCTAGCGGGAGCGATGAGCAGTTCTTC
>TRBJ1-4|TRBV7-9|-|-
CASGWTHLEKLFF
TGTGCCAGCGGATGGACTCATCTTGAAAAACTGTTTTTT
>TRBJ2-3|TRBV7-9|-|-
CASRSKGRETQYF
TGTGCCAGCAGGAGTAAGGGGCGAGAGACGCAGTATTTT
>TRBJ1-1|TRBV5-5|-|-
CASSFPGEAFF
TGTGCCAGCAGCTTTCCGGGAGAAGCTTTCTTT
>TRBJ2-2|TRBV27|once|TRBD1
CASSWGQDVGELFF
TGTGCCAGCAGTTGGGGACAGGACGTCGGGGAGCTGTTTTTT
>TRBJ2-1|TRBV5-1|-|TRBD2
CASSLEGTSRHREQFF
TGCGCCAGCAGCTTGGAAGGGACTAGTAGACATCGGGAGCAGTTCTTC
>TRBJ2-7|TRBV15|few|TRBD2
CATSNPAGLAGGLKYF
TGTGCCACCAGCAACCCAGCGGGACTAGCGGGAGGACTTAAGTACTTC
>TRBJ1-6|TRBV27|-|-
CASSLQGLHLHF
TGTGCCAGCAGTTTACAGGGACTTCACCTCCACTTT
>TRBJ2-1|TRBV5-4|-|-
CASSLGPGFDEQFF
TGTGCCAGCAGCTTGGGGCCGGGTTTCGATGAGCAGTTCTTC
>TRBJ2-7|TRBV7-9|-|TRBD1
CASSLDATGAYEQYF
TGTGCCAGCAGCCTTGATGCTACAGGGGCCTACGAGCAGTACTTC
>TRBJ2-3|TRBV5-1|-|TRBD2
CASSYTGGSADTQYF
TGCGCCAGCAGCTACACGGGCGGGAGCGCAGATACGCAGTATTTT
>TRBJ1-1|TRBV7-3|-|-
CASSLGYGRGTEAFF
TGTGCCAGCAGCTTAGGTTACGGAAGAGGAACTGAAGCTTTCTTT
>TRBJ1-1|TRBV19|-|-
CASSPSWASEAFF
TGTGCCAGTAGTCCGAGTTGGGCGAGTGAAGCTTTCTTT
>TRBJ2-7|TRBV13|-|TRBD2
CASSLGLPDARLAGPLYEQYF
TGTGCCAGCAGCTTAGGCCTCCCCGACGCGCGACTAGCGGGACCTCTCTACGAGCAGTACTTC
>TRBJ1-4|TRBV27|-|-
CASSPQGLGEKLFF
TGTGCCAGCAGTCCCCAGGGTTTAGGGGAAAAACTGTTTTTT
>TRBJ2-7|TRBV7-9|-|TRBD2
CASSNGLAGGNEQYF
TGTGCCAGCAGCAACGGACTAGCGGGAGGAAACGAGCAGTACTTC
>TRBJ2-7|TRBV15|medium-sized|TRBD1
CATSIYRGTAEQYF
TGTGCCACCAGCATCTACAGGGGTACCGCCGAGCAGTACTTC
>TRBJ1-2|TRBV30|-|TRBD1
CAWSVFYGTDYGYTF
TGTGCCTGGAGTGTATTTTACGGGACAGACTATGGCTACACCTTC
>TRBJ2-1|TRBV15|-|-
CATSRSQGFLIDEQFF
TGTGCCACCAGCAGGTCACAGGGTTTTTTAATCGATGAGCAGTTCTTC
>TRBJ2-7|TRBV19|-|TRBD2
CASSFGGGTYEQYF
TGTGCCAGTAGTTTCGGCGGGGGTACCTACGAGCAGTACTTC
>TRBJ1-3|TRBV30|-|-
CAWSVPDISGNTIYF
TGTGCCTGGAGTGTCCCGGACATCTCTGGAAACACCATATATTTT
>TRBJ2-3|TRBV2|-|-
CASSEGQGDTDTQYF
TGTGCCAGCAGTGAAGGCCAGGGTGACACAGATACGCAGTATTTT
>TRBJ2-1|TRBV6-4|-|TRBD1
CASSDSPGQGSNEQFF
TGTGCCAGCAGTGACTCCCCGGGACAGGGTTCCAATGAGCAGTTCTTC
>TRBJ2-3|TRBV19|-|TRBD2
CASSGTSGSPDTQYF
TGTGCCAGTTCCGGGACTAGCGGGAGCCCAGATACGCAGTATTTT
>TRBJ2-1|TRBV15|-|TRBD2
CATSRIVGGRYNEQFF
TGTGCCACCAGCAGAATAGTGGGAGGGAGATACAATGAGCAGTTCTTC
>TRBJ2-5|TRBV28|-|TRBD2
CASTRDLAGGETQYF
TGTGCCAGCACCCGGGACTTAGCGGGAGGAGAGACCCAGTACTTC
>TRBJ2-2|TRBV7-9|-|-
CASSLGPGLRNTGELFF
TGTGCCAGCAGCTTGGGGCCGGGACTTCGGAACACCGGGGAGCTGTTTTTT
>TRBJ1-2|TRBV19|-|TRBD1
CASSIAGQEYGYTF
TGTGCCAGTAGTATAGCGGGACAGGAGTATGGCTACACCTTC
>TRBJ2-7|TRBV27|-|-
CASAGSSYEQYF
TGTGCCAGTGCGGGGTCCTCCTACGAGCAGTACTTC
>TRBJ2-3|TRBV28|-|-
CASSFRVAHTDTQYF
TGTGCCAGCAGTTTCAGAGTAGCCCACACAGATACGCAGTATTTT
>TRBJ2-7|TRBV27|once|-
CASSLVDIRDEQYF
TGTGCCAGCAGTTTAGTCGATATCCGGGACGAGCAGTACTTC
>TRBJ2-1|TRBV5-1|-|TRBD2
CASSLRASGKKQFF
TGCGCCAGCAGCTTGCGGGCTAGCGGAAAAAAGCAGTTCTTC
>TRBJ2-2|TRBV10-3|-|TRBD2
CAIKSSGRTGELFF
TGTGCCATCAAGAGTAGCGGGAGGACCGGGGAGCTGTTTTTT
>TRBJ1-3|TRBV19|-|TRBD1
CASSMGQPSSGNTIYF
TGTGCCAGTAGTATGGGACAGCCGAGCTCTGGAAACACCATATATTTT
>TRBJ1-4|TRBV5-1|-|-
CASSLFFKASRTNEKLFF
TGCGCCAGCAGCTTGTTCTTTAAGGCGTCTAGAACTAATGAAAAACTGTTTTTT
>TRBJ2-7|TRBV28|-|-
CASDTGPSAHYEQYF
TGTGCCAGTGATACAGGTCCTTCGGCCCATTACGAGCAGTACTTC
>TRBJ2-7|TRBV5-1|-|-
CASSWTDRSYEQYF
TGCGCCAGCAGCTGGACAGACCGGTCCTACGAGCAGTACTTC
>TRBJ2-7|TRBV21-1|-|-
CASSPCGNQVRSYEQYF
TGTGCCAGCAGCCCCTGCGGGAATCAGGTAAGAAGCTACGAGCAGTACTTC
>TRBJ2-1|TRBV7-9|-|TRBD2
CASSPVWREGPNEQFF
TGTGCCAGCAGCCCCGTTTGGAGGGAGGGCCCCAATGAGCAGTTCTTC
>TRBJ2-2|TRBV9|-|TRBD2
CASSITSGSSTGELFF
TGTGCCAGCAGCATAACTAGCGGGAGTAGCACCGGGGAGCTGTTTTTT
>TRBJ2-7|TRBV5-1|-|TRBD2
CASSPIAGESGEQYF
TGCGCCAGCAGCCCTATAGCGGGAGAGTCTGGCGAGCAGTACTTC
>TRBJ1-1|TRBV5-1|-|-
CASSLDRLNTEAFF
TGCGCCAGCAGCTTGGACAGGTTGAACACTGAAGCTTTCTTT